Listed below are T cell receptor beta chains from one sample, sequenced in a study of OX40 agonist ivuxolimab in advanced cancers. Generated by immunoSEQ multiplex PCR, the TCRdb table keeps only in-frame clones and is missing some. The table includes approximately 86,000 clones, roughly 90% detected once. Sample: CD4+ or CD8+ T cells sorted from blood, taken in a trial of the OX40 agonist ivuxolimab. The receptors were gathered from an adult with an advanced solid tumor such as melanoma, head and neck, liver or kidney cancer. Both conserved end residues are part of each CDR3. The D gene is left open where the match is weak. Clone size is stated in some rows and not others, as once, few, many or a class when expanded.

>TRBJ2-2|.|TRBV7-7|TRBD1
TGTGCCAGCAGTCCGACAGGGGGTCTCGGGGAGCTGTTTTTT
CASSPTGGLGELFF
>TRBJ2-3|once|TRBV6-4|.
TGTGCCAGCAGTGACTCGGGGGGAGTGAGGCCAGATACGCAGTATTTT
CASSDSGGVRPDTQYF
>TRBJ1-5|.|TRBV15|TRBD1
TGTGCCACCAGCGGGGACAGGGGTCAGCCCCAGCATTTT
CATSGDRGQPQHF
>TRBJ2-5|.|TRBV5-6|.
TGTGCCAGCAGCTTGGACAGGTTCGAAGAGACCCAGTACTTC
CASSLDRFEETQYF
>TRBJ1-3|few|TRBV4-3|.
TGCGCCAGCAGCCAAGTCGTAATGGGGGCTGGAAACACCATATATTTT
CASSQVVMGAGNTIYF
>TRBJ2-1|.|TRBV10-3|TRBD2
TGTGCCATCAGTAATAGCGGGGCGGGTGAGCAGTTCTTC
CAISNSGAGEQFF
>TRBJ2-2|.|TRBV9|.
TGTGCCAGCAGCCTCTCCTGGCAGGCGAACACCGGGGAGCTGTTTTTT
CASSLSWQANTGELFF
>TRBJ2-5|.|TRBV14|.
TGTGCCAGCAGCCAAGATAGAAAGACCCAGTACTTC
CASSQDRKTQYF
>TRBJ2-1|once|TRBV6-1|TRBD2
TGTGCCAGCAGTGAGGGACTAGCGGGAGGGTATCGCAATGAGCAGTTCTTC
CASSEGLAGGYRNEQFF
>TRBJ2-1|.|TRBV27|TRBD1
TGTGCCAGCACCATGACAGGGGGACCCTACAATGAGCAGTTCTTC
CASTMTGGPYNEQFF
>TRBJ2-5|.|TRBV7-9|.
TGTGCCAGCAGTTTTAGACAGGATAAAGAGACCCAGTACTTC
CASSFRQDKETQYF
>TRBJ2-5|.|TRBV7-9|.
TGTGCCAGCAGCTTAGCGAGTGGTAGATCTGAGACCCAGTACTTC
CASSLASGRSETQYF
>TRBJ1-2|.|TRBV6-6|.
TGTGCCAGCAGTTACCCTGGGGGCGCGAGCTATGGCTACACCTTC
CASSYPGGASYGYTF
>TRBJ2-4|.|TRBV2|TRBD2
TGTGCCAGCAGTGATTGGGGGACTAGCGGGCCCCGGAGGGGTAACATTCAGTACTTC
CASSDWGTSGPRRGNIQYF
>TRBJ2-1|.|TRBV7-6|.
TGTGCCAGCAGCTTGGGTGCGGGTTTTGAGCAGTTCTTC
CASSLGAGFEQFF
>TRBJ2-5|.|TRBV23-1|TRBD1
TGCGCCAGCTCAAGACAGGGGGCAGGGGAGACCCAGTACTTC
CASSRQGAGETQYF
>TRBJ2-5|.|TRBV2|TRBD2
TGTGCCAGCAGTGACTTCGGCGGGAGGACTGCGGAGACCCAGTACTTC
CASSDFGGRTAETQYF
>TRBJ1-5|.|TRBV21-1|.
TGTGCCAGCAGGACATTACCCCCCCCTCCGGGGGGCAATCAGCCCCAGCATTTT
CASRTLPPPPGGNQPQHF
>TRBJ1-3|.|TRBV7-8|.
TGTGCCAGCAGCACAACAAGGGGGGAAGGAAACACCATATATTTT
CASSTTRGEGNTIYF
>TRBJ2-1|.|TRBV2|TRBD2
TGTGCCAGCAGTGAAGTACTAGCGGCCTCCGAGCAGTTCTTC
CASSEVLAASEQFF
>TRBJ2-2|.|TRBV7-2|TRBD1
TGTGCCAGCTCTTACCGTCGGGGACAGGGTAACACCGGGGAGCTGTTTTTT
CASSYRRGQGNTGELFF
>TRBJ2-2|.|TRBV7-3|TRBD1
TGTGCCAGCAGCTCCGGACAGGGGGCGAGCTCCGGGGAGCTGTTTTTT
CASSSGQGASSGELFF
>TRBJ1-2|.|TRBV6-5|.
TGTGCCAGCAGGTCGGGATTTTACTATGGCTACACCTTC
CASRSGFYYGYTF
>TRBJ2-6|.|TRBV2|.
TGTGCCAGCACATTGGATTCTGGGGCCAACGTCCTGACTTTC
CASTLDSGANVLTF
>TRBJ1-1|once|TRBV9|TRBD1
TGTGCCAGCAGCCCTAGACAGGGGGTCATGAACACTGAAGCTTTCTTT
CASSPRQGVMNTEAFF
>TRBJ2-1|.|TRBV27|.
TGTGCCAGCAGTCCAGACATTGGCATCTACAATGAGCAGTTCTTC
CASSPDIGIYNEQFF
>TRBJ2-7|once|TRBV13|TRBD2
TGTGCCAGCAGCCCCCCGGGACTAGCGGAACCCTACGAGCAGTACTTC
CASSPPGLAEPYEQYF
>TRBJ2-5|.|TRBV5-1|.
TGCGCCAGCAGCTTCGGGCAGGGGACACAAGAGACCCAGTACTTC
CASSFGQGTQETQYF